This TCR delta chain emerged from a study of Vδ1+ human thymocytes. The CDR3 consists of 18 residues. Extracted RNA was reverse transcribed into cDNA. Pooled V-gene forward primers with one constant-region reverse primer generated the CDR3 amplicons by multiplex PCR. TCRdb re-analyzed the multiplex PCR reads via CATT. The sample includes about 27,000 delta-chain clones, 6.5% to 8% of them seen just once. In the case of this clone: Its target is not known.

Findings and limits, study-wide: Thymic TRG and TRD repertoires appeared highly polyclonal, with Gaussian CDR3 length distributions.

The V gene was left uncalled, and the J gene is TRDJ1; the DNA was not compared with TRDD3, the D call given in the table. The source of this sequence is a girl under two years old who had congenital heart surgery. The sample taken for sequencing was Vdelta1+ gamma-delta thymocytes from the thymus. Subset of the sample: FACS-sorted CD3+ TCRalphabeta- TCRVdelta1+ TCRVdelta2- thymocytes. This CDR3 is CALGELLRGGVGDPPLIF. CDR3 DNA sequence: TGTGCTCTTGGGGAACTTCTACGGGGTGGGGTGGGGGACCCTCCGCTCATCTTT.